Shown below are 20 T cell receptor beta chains from a single sample sequenced in a study of T cell changes during pregnancy in multiple sclerosis (dated 2019 in TCRdb). Library construction relied on the immunoSEQ multiplex PCR assay. TCRdb carries this immuneACCESS record with in-frame sequences only. Its versions omit some clonotypes, under half of them owing to an unresolved V gene in the studies checked, with the rest unexplained. Within this sample are about 38,000 clones, with roughly 89% of them counted one time only. The top ten constitute about 0.57% of the sample. The sample consisted of CD4+ T cells from peripheral blood mononuclear cells, taken before pregnancy. These receptors were collected from a female donor with multiple sclerosis, enrolled in a pregnancy study.

The J gene is TRBJ1-1, the V gene TRBV11-2; the D gene is possibly TRBD1 (5 bases). The germline V gene encodes CDR1 SGHAT and CDR2 FQNNGV. The CDR3 contains 13 residues. The DNA for the CDR3 is TGTGTTAGCCAGGGACTACGAAACACTGAAGCTTTCTTT. Translating it yields CVSQGLRNTEAFF.

This sequence joins TRBV2 and TRBJ1-1; no clear D. CDR1 is SNHLY and CDR2 is FYNNEI in the germline V gene. The CDR3 consists of 13 residues. V lost 1 base and J lost 7, with 10 bases in between. The CDR3 nucleotides read TGTGCCAGCAGTGAAGAAATCGTCGGTGAAGCTTTCTTT. Translated, it gives CASSEEIVGEAFF.

The CDR3 nucleotides are TGTGCCAGCCGTAAAACGGGACAGGGGGCGGGTAAACTAAATCAGCCCCAGCATTTT. Its protein is CASRKTGQGAGKLNQPQHF. The rearrangement uses TRBV27 and TRBJ1-5, with 12 nucleotides matching TRBD1. CDR1 and CDR2 (germline): MNHEY, SMNVEV (reference sequence). This CDR3 comprises 19 residues. V was clipped by 8 bases and J by 4 bases; unmatched bases: 18.

This rearrangement joins TRBV5-6 to TRBJ1-1; possibly TRBD1 for D (5 bases). Germline V gene data show CDR1 as SGHDT and CDR2 as YYEEEE. The length of the CDR3 is 13 residues. Trimming removed 2 bases from V and 9 bases from J, with 14 bases in between. CDR3 sequence: CASSFRLRQQAFF. The CDR3 bases are TGTGCCAGCAGCTTCAGGTTAAGACAGCAAGCTTTCTTT.

The gene calls are TRBV6-4 and TRBJ1-1; D remains ambiguous. The germline V and J ends were trimmed by 2 bases and 11 bases, with 15 bases remaining between them. CDR1 and CDR2 (germline): MRHNA, SNTAGT. CDR3 length: 13 amino acids. For the CDR3, the DNA is TGTGCCAGCAGTGACGGTCGAGGCTGGAGTGCTTTCTTT. It specifies CASSDGRGWSAFF.

The chain carries TRBV7-8 and TRBJ1-3, with 7 bases identical to TRBD1. This CDR3 has 13 residues. CDR1 SGHVS and CDR2 FQNEAQ come from the germline V gene. The trim removed 5 bases at V and 6 bases at J, leaving 4 bases unmatched. For the CDR3, the DNA is TGTGCCAGCAGCGCGGGACAGACAAACACCATATATTTT. It specifies CASSAGQTNTIYF.

The chain combines TRBV9 with TRBJ1-6; 7 bases agree with TRBD1. CDR3 size: 15 residues. CDR1 and CDR2 (germline): SGDLS, YYNGEE. The junction had 5 bases not matched to a gene; V was cut back by 3 bases and J by 5 bases. The CDR3 loop reads CASSATQGDNSPLHF. CDR3 sequence (DNA): TGTGCCAGCAGCGCCACGCAGGGGGATAATTCACCCCTCCACTTT.

The table lists this clone with a count of one. This chain uses TRBV4-2 with TRBJ1-2; unclear D gene. Germline CDR1 and CDR2: LGHNA and YNFKEQ. The V and J ends lost 1 base and 8 bases respectively, with 11 bases between them. This CDR3 contains 13 residues. The CDR3 DNA sequence: TGTGCCAGCAGCCAAGGGCGGGGTAGCGGCTACACCTTC. Protein product: CASSQGRGSGYTF.

V and J are TRBV6-5 and TRBJ2-7; tentatively, D is TRBD1 (6 bases). This CDR3 has 14 amino acids. V dropped 6 bases and J dropped 2 bases, with 14 bases sitting between them. From germline, CDR1 is MNHEY and CDR2 SVGAGI. CDR3 loop: CASSRQTGPYEQYF. CDR3 nucleotides: TGTGCCAGCAGCCGTCAGACAGGACCCTACGAGCAGTACTTC.

The chain employs TRBV5-1 and TRBJ2-3, with 9 positions matching TRBD2. This CDR3 comprises 15 residues. Germline V gene sequence: CDR1 SGHRS, CDR2 YFSETQ. V shed 1 base and J 5 bases; nucleotides not matched to a gene: 5. CDR3 in DNA: TGCGCCAGCAGCTTGTGGCGGGGGGGCGGAGATACGCAGTATTTT. It is translated as CASSLWRGGGDTQYF.

The chain uses TRBV29-1 and TRBJ1-2; tentative D call: TRBD1 (6 bases). The length of the CDR3 is 12 residues. V was pared by 2 bases and J by 9 bases, with 13 bases between. Looked up from germline, CDR1 is SQVTM and CDR2 is ANQGSEA. The CDR3 loop is CSVELPGERYTF. The DNA of the CDR3 is TGCAGCGTTGAATTGCCAGGGGAACGCTACACCTTC.

V gene TRBV28 combines with J gene TRBJ1-2; 9 bases line up with TRBD1. The CDR3 sequence is 15 residues long. Germline V gene data show CDR1 as MDHEN and CDR2 as SYDVKM. The J segment lost 8 bases and the V segment lost 7 bases, leaving 14 bases of the junction unmatched. CDR3 loop: CASKRRDREVQGYTF. For the CDR3, the DNA is TGTGCCAGCAAACGCCGGGACAGGGAAGTGCAGGGCTACACCTTC.

This chain links TRBV11-2 with TRBJ2-3, with a weak D call TRBD2 (5 bases). V was cut by 1 base and J by 9 bases, with 8 bases left in between. This CDR3 comprises 12 residues. From germline, CDR1 is SGHAT and CDR2 FQNNGV. CDR3 coding DNA: TGTGCCAGCAGCTTAGGTACGGGGACGCAGTATTTT. Its translation is CASSLGTGTQYF.

The chain links TRBV7-3 to TRBJ2-7; D is unresolved. The germline V gene encodes CDR1 SGHTA and CDR2 FQGTGA. This CDR3 has 12 residues. Trimming took 4 bases from V and 0 from J, leaving 4 bases between them. The CDR3 reads CASSSLSYEQYF. The CDR3 DNA reads TGTGCCAGCAGCTCCCTCTCCTACGAGCAGTACTTC.

The genes are TRBV6-5 and TRBJ2-7; perhaps TRBD2 as D (6 bases). Germline CDR1 reads MNHEY; CDR2 reads SVGAGI. V lost 0 bases to trimming and J lost 3 bases, with 6 bases between them. The CDR3 runs to 13 residues. CDR3 loop: CASSYSRGYEQYF. The CDR3 DNA reads as TGTGCCAGCAGTTACTCGCGGGGCTACGAGCAGTACTTC.

In DNA, the CDR3 is TGTGCCAGCAGCCGGGACAGCATACTGAACACTGAAGCTTTCTTT. This sequence encodes CASSRDSILNTEAFF. The chain links TRBV11-1 to TRBJ1-1; TRBD1 matches at 7 bases. The CDR3 extends over 15 amino acids. Per germline, CDR1 SGHAT and CDR2 FQDESV (reference sequence). Germline trimming cut 5 bases from V and 0 bases from J; bases unmatched to any gene: 6.

The V and J genes are TRBV7-9 and TRBJ1-2; maybe TRBD1 (5 bases). This CDR3 spans 13 amino acids. V lost 2 bases and J 4 bases, leaving 8 bases between the germline ends. Germline V lookup: CDR1 SEHNR, CDR2 FQNEAQ (reference sequence). The CDR3 spells CASSLQGTYGYTF. CDR3 nucleotide sequence: TGTGCCAGCAGCTTACAGGGAACCTATGGCTACACCTTC. Drawing the rest from reference TRBV7-9 and TRBJ1-2, the complete variable domain is DTGVSQNPRHKITKRGQNVTFRCDPISEHNRLYWYRQTLGQGPEFLTYFQNEAQLEKSRLLSDRFSAERPKGSFSTLEIQRTEQGDSAMYLCASSLQGTYGYTFGSGTRLTVV.

V gene TRBV14 combines with J gene TRBJ2-3, with D perhaps matching TRBD2 (6 bases). The V end lost 4 bases, the J end lost 5 bases, and 10 bases lay between the germline ends. The CDR3 covers 13 residues. From germline, CDR1 is SGHDN and CDR2 FVKESK. CDR3 coding DNA: TGTGCCAGCAGCCCCCTAGCGAGAGATACGCAGTATTTT. This encodes CASSPLARDTQYF.

This sequence joins TRBV2 and TRBJ1-2; D perhaps matches TRBD1 (6 bases). Germline V gene data show CDR1 as SNHLY and CDR2 as FYNNEI. V was pared by 1 base and J by 8 bases, with 11 bases between. The CDR3 spans 13 residues. The CDR3 region has the DNA TGTGCCAGCAGTGAAGTGGGGGCTGGGGGCTACACCTTC. It is translated as CASSEVGAGGYTF.

This clone was seen once. The chain couples TRBV7-8 to TRBJ2-5; TRBD2 matches 7 bases. The junction had 4 bases not matched to a gene; V was cut back by 5 bases and J by 1 base. Germline V gene sequence: CDR1 SGHVS, CDR2 FQNEAQ. CDR3 length equals 14 residues. In DNA, the CDR3 is TGTGCCAGCAGCCCATGGACTAGCCAAGAGACCCAGTACTTC. Translated, it gives CASSPWTSQETQYF.